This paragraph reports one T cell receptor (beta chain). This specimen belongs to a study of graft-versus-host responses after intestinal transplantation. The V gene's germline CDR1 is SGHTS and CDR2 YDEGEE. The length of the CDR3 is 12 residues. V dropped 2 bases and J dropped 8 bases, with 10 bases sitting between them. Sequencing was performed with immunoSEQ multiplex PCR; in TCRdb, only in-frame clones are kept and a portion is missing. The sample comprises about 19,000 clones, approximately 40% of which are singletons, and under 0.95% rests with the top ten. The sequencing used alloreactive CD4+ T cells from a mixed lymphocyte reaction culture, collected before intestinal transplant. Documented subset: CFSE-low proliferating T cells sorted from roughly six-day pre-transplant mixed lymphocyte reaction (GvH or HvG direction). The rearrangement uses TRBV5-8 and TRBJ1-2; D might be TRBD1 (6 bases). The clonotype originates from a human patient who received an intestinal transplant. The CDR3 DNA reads TGTGCCAGCAGCTTTAGCAGGGGCGGCTACACCTTC. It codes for CASSFSRGGYTF.